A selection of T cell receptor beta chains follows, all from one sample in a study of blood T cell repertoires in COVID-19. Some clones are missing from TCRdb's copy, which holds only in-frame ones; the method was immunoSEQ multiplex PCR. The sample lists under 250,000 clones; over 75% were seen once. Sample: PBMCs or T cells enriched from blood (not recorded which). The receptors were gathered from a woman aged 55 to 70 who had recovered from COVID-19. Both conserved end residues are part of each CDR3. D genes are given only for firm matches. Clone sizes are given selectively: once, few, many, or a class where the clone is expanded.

CDR3 protein: CASSGTGGYNEQFF; CDR3 DNA: TGTGCCAGCAGTGGGACAGGGGGCTACAATGAGCAGTTCTTC; CDR3 length: 14; V gene: TRBV6-2/TRBV6-3; clone size: -; J gene: TRBJ2-1; D gene: TRBD1
CDR3 protein: CASSLGGTARETQYF; CDR3 DNA: TGTGCCAGCAGCTTAGGCGGGACAGCCCGAGAGACCCAGTACTTC; CDR3 length: 15; V gene: TRBV7-9; clone size: -; J gene: TRBJ2-5; D gene: -
CDR3 protein: CASSAHAGTGLASDTQYF; CDR3 DNA: TGTGCCAGCAGCGCTCACGCCGGGACAGGGCTCGCTTCAGATACGCAGTATTTT; CDR3 length: 18; V gene: TRBV9; clone size: -; J gene: TRBJ2-3; D gene: TRBD1
CDR3 protein: CASSEPSGRGGELFF; CDR3 DNA: TGCGCCAGCAGTGAGCCTAGCGGGAGAGGCGGGGAGCTGTTTTTT; CDR3 length: 15; V gene: TRBV10-1; clone size: -; J gene: TRBJ2-2; D gene: TRBD2
CDR3 protein: CASSLNPLTEAFF; CDR3 DNA: TGTGCCAGCAGCTTAAATCCTCTCACTGAAGCTTTCTTT; CDR3 length: 13; V gene: TRBV7-9; clone size: -; J gene: TRBJ1-1; D gene: -
CDR3 protein: CASSYSSGQVYYEQYF; CDR3 DNA: TGTGCCAGCAGTTACTCCTCGGGACAGGTATACTACGAGCAGTACTTC; CDR3 length: 16; V gene: TRBV6-5; clone size: -; J gene: TRBJ2-7; D gene: TRBD1
CDR3 protein: CASSQTGGLNEKLFF; CDR3 DNA: TGTGCCAGCAGTCAAACGGGAGGGCTTAATGAAAAACTGTTTTTT; CDR3 length: 15; V gene: TRBV6-5; clone size: -; J gene: TRBJ1-4; D gene: -
CDR3 protein: CARSLRDRAGNTIYF; CDR3 DNA: TGTGCCAGAAGCTTGAGGGACAGGGCTGGAAACACCATATATTTT; CDR3 length: 15; V gene: TRBV5-3; clone size: -; J gene: TRBJ1-3; D gene: TRBD1
CDR3 protein: CASSTGYTGELFF; CDR3 DNA: TGCGCCAGCAGTACAGGTTACACCGGGGAGCTGTTTTTT; CDR3 length: 13; V gene: TRBV10-1; clone size: -; J gene: TRBJ2-2; D gene: -
CDR3 protein: CASSRGEGVIEQYF; CDR3 DNA: TGTGCCAGCAGCCGGGGAGAGGGGGTAATCGAGCAGTACTTC; CDR3 length: 14; V gene: TRBV5-4; clone size: once; J gene: TRBJ2-7; D gene: -
CDR3 protein: CASSPGTGYQPQHF; CDR3 DNA: TGTGCCAGCAGTCCCGGGACAGGGTATCAGCCCCAGCATTTT; CDR3 length: 14; V gene: TRBV27; clone size: -; J gene: TRBJ1-5; D gene: TRBD1
CDR3 protein: CASSLGTGEFF; CDR3 DNA: TGTGCCAGCAGTTTAGGGACAGGGGAATTCTTT; CDR3 length: 11; V gene: TRBV12-3/TRBV12-4; clone size: -; J gene: TRBJ1-1; D gene: TRBD1
CDR3 protein: CASTFARSYNEQFF; CDR3 DNA: TGTGCCAGCACCTTCGCACGGTCATACAATGAGCAGTTCTTC; CDR3 length: 14; V gene: TRBV2; clone size: -; J gene: TRBJ2-1; D gene: -
CDR3 protein: CASSRTGENTGELFF; CDR3 DNA: TGTGCCAGTAGTCGGACAGGGGAGAACACCGGGGAGCTGTTTTTT; CDR3 length: 15; V gene: TRBV19; clone size: once; J gene: TRBJ2-2; D gene: TRBD1
CDR3 protein: CASSLQNRGQIGYSNQPQHF; CDR3 DNA: TGTGCCAGCAGCTTGCAAAACAGGGGGCAGATTGGCTATAGCAATCAGCCCCAGCATTTT; CDR3 length: 20; V gene: TRBV5-8; clone size: -; J gene: TRBJ1-5; D gene: TRBD1
CDR3 protein: CASSSSGGQDTQYF; CDR3 DNA: TGTGCCAGCAGCTCTAGCGGGGGGCAAGATACGCAGTATTTT; CDR3 length: 14; V gene: TRBV7-9; clone size: -; J gene: TRBJ2-3; D gene: TRBD2
CDR3 protein: CASSSMFF; CDR3 DNA: TGTGCCAGCAGCTCAATGTTTTTT; CDR3 length: 8; V gene: TRBV5-8; clone size: -; J gene: TRBJ2-2; D gene: -
CDR3 protein: CASSLRQDVEGQPQHF; CDR3 DNA: TGTGCCAGCAGCCTCCGACAGGACGTAGAGGGTCAGCCCCAGCATTTT; CDR3 length: 16; V gene: TRBV7-8; clone size: few; J gene: TRBJ1-5; D gene: -
CDR3 protein: CASSQVSGQNTEAFF; CDR3 DNA: TGTGCCAGCAGCCAAGTTTCAGGGCAGAACACTGAAGCTTTCTTT; CDR3 length: 15; V gene: TRBV3-1/TRBV3-2; clone size: -; J gene: TRBJ1-1; D gene: -
CDR3 protein: CASSLLGGEKLFF; CDR3 DNA: TGTGCCAGCAGCTTACTAGGGGGCGAAAAACTGTTTTTT; CDR3 length: 13; V gene: TRBV7-9; clone size: -; J gene: TRBJ1-4; D gene: TRBD1
CDR3 protein: CASRRFGIPGTDTQYF; CDR3 DNA: TGTGCCAGCAGACGCTTCGGTATACCAGGGACAGATACGCAGTATTTT; CDR3 length: 16; V gene: TRBV7-2; clone size: -; J gene: TRBJ2-3; D gene: -
CDR3 protein: CASSTRTGSTDTQYF; CDR3 DNA: TGTGCCAGTAGTACCCGGACAGGGAGCACAGATACGCAGTATTTT; CDR3 length: 15; V gene: TRBV19; clone size: -; J gene: TRBJ2-3; D gene: TRBD1
CDR3 protein: CASSPGQDASGGYGYTF; CDR3 DNA: TGTGCCAGCAGCCCGGGACAGGACGCGTCTGGGGGCTATGGCTACACCTTC; CDR3 length: 17; V gene: TRBV4-2; clone size: -; J gene: TRBJ1-2; D gene: TRBD1
CDR3 protein: CASSPWGTGAYEQYF; CDR3 DNA: TGTGCCAGTAGTCCCTGGGGGACAGGGGCCTACGAGCAGTACTTC; CDR3 length: 15; V gene: TRBV19; clone size: -; J gene: TRBJ2-7; D gene: TRBD1
CDR3 protein: CASKGGANTGELFF; CDR3 DNA: TGTGCCAGCAAGGGAGGCGCGAACACCGGGGAGCTGTTTTTT; CDR3 length: 14; V gene: TRBV2; clone size: once; J gene: TRBJ2-2; D gene: -